This TCR beta chain was found in a study of blood T cell repertoires in COVID-19 (dated by TCRdb to between 2020 and 2021). Broadly, across the study: Samples from collaborators originated in the United States, Italy and Spain and spanned both the acute and convalescent phases of COVID-19. The prospective study material was composed of cDNA or gDNA derived from T cells, B-cell-depleted T cells, or PBMCs. Subjects who had been exposed to COVID-19, were actively infected with it, or had recovered from it provided the deeply sampled blood TCRbeta repertoires that made up the dataset. The repertoires were released in a freely available public database meant as a resource for research on the immune response to SARS-CoV-2. The samples were drawn from two sources: the first 160 participants of the ongoing ImmuneRACE study, and over 1,000 subjects contributed by 6 global collaborators. A de-identified subject ID, COVID-19 status, age in years and sex were almost always included in the sample metadata. Where available, HLA class I and class II types were obtained from metadata supplied by the sample provider rather than from assay-based typing.

General findings and caveats noted by the study authors: The quantity of clinical and demographic metadata differed by source and by participant and was supplied without curation.

Deletion took 7 bases off V and 1 base off J, with a span of 10 bases between the germline ends. From the cysteine up to the phenylalanine, the CDR3 has a length of 14 residues. The retained sequence is limited to the CDR3, 42 bases, with the frame set at the first base. CDR1 and CDR2, per the germline V gene, are ENHRY and SYGVKD. Whole blood was collected in K2EDTA tubes by collaborating institutions according to the institutions' own protocols. For TCRbeta analysis, collaborators shipped samples as frozen whole blood, isolated PBMCs, or DNA extracted from either of those sample types. To note about this clone: The target of this receptor is not known. No base quality values were provided; no much bigger clone lies one nucleotide off.

The immunoSEQ Assay, a bias-controlled multiplex PCR, was used to amplify TCRbeta CDR3 regions from genomic DNA. As for how the authors treated the data: Within the assay, amplification of reference gene primers was used to estimate how many nucleated cells each sample contained. To quantify the absolute abundance of each unique TCRbeta CDR3 rearrangement, sequence reads were collapsed and filtered. For each sample, productive Simpson clonality was calculated as the square root of Simpson's diversity index over productive rearrangements. Not all clones reach the TCRdb copy of this immuneACCESS table, which keeps in-frame sequences only. Checked studies attribute under half of the gap to unresolved V genes and leave the rest unexplained. D and trimming were read from the DNA, whereas the V and J calls and clone size are those reported in that table. The sample table holds over 200,000 clones, of which roughly 77% were seen once. The top ten constitute over 3% of the sample.

Sample: peripheral blood. This TCR came from a woman at least 80 years old with acute or convalescent COVID-19. In this chain, TRBV10-3 is recombined with TRBJ2-2; matching of 6 bases hints at TRBD1 as the D gene. The sequenced DNA: TGTGCCATCACCACGGACAGGAACACCGGGGAGCTGTTTTTT. Its amino acids are CAITTDRNTGELFF.